This TCR beta chain was captured in a study of shared clonotypes between healthy human individuals. Study-wide results and limits: Sequencing depth was predicted to influence how clonotypes are shared among donors.

The CDR3 has 14 residues. V was cut by 2 bases and J by 7 bases, with 12 bases left in between. CDR1 is LNHDA and CDR2 is SQIVND in the germline V gene (reference sequence). Concerning this clone itself: Its antigen remains unidentified. Other DNA sequences in the sample encode the same CDR3.

Assay used: immunoSEQ multiplex PCR; TCRdb lists only in-frame clones, some missing. Counted here are roughly 2,500,000 clones, approximately 93% occurring once; the ten biggest clones make up around 0.37%. This sequence was found in a man between 18 and 29 years old in good health. Some clones in this sample may be carry-over from other donors' samples. The chain carries TRBV19 and TRBJ1-5; D gene ambiguous. Sequencing was carried out using naive CD4+ T cells from PBMCs. The subset here: CD45RA+ positively selected. CDR3 in amino acids: CASSIRRAEQPQHF. CDR3 coding DNA: TGTGCCAGTAGTATAAGACGGGCTGAGCAGCCCCAGCATTTT.